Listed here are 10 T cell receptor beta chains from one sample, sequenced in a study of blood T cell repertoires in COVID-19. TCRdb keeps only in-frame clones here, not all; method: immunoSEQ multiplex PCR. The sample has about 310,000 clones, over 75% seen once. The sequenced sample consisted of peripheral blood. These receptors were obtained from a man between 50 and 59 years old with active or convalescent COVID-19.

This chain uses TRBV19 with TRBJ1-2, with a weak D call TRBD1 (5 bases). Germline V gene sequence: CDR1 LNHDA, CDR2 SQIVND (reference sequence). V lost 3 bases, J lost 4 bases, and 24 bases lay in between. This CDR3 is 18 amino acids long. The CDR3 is CASSMGLDQRRTLYGYTF. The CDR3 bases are TGTGCCAGTAGTATGGGACTTGACCAGAGGCGTACGCTCTATGGCTACACCTTC.

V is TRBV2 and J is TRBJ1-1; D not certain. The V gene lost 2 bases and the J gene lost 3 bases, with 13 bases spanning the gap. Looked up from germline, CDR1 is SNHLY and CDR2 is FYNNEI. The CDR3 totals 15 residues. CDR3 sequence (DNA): TGTGCCAGCAGTGAATCAAGCTTTTCGGACACTGAAGCTTTCTTT. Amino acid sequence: CASSESSFSDTEAFF.

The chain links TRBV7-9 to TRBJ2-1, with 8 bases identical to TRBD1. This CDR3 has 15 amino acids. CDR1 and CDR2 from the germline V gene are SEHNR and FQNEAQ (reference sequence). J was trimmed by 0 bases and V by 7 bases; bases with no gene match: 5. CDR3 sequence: CASTVTGGSYNEQFF. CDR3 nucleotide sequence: TGTGCCAGCACCGTCACAGGGGGCTCCTACAATGAGCAGTTCTTC.

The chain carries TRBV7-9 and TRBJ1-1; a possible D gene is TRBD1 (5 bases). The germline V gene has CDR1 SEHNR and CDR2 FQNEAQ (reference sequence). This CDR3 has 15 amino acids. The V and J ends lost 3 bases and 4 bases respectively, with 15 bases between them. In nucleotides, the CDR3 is TGTGCCAGCAGCTTCCTTTCCGGGGGAGTCACTGAAGCTTTCTTT. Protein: CASSFLSGGVTEAFF.

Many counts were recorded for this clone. The CDR3 DNA sequence: TGTGCCACCCGGACAGGGGGCGGGATGGTGGAGACCCAGTACTTC. Protein sequence: CATRTGGGMVETQYF. The genes are TRBV2 and TRBJ2-5; TRBD1 agrees at 11 bases. The germline V gene encodes CDR1 SNHLY and CDR2 FYNNEI. Trimming removed 10 bases from V and 5 bases from J; junction bases left unmatched: 12. CDR3 length: 15 amino acids.

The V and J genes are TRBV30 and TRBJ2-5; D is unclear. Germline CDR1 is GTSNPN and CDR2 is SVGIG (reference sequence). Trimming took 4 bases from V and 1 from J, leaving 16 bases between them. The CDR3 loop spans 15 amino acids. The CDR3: CAWKVVDTSQETQYF. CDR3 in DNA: TGTGCCTGGAAGGTCGTAGACACCTCCCAAGAGACCCAGTACTTC.

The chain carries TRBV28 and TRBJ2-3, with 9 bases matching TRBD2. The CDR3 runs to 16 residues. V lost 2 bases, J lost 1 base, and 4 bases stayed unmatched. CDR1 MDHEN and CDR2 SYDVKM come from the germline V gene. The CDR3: CASSLGTSTGTDTQYF. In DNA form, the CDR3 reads TGTGCCAGCAGTTTAGGGACTAGCACCGGCACAGATACGCAGTATTTT.

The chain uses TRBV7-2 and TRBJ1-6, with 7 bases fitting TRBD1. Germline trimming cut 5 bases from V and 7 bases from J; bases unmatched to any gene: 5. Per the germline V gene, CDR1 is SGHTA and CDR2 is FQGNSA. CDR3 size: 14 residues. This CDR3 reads CASSVDRANSPLHF. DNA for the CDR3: TGTGCCAGCAGCGTAGACAGGGCAAATTCACCCCTCCACTTT.

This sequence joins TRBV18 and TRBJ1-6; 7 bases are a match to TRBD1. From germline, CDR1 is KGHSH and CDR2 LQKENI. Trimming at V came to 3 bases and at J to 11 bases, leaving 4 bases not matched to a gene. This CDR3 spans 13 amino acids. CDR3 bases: TGTGCCAGCTCACCGTCCACAGGGGCACCCCTCCACTTT. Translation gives CASSPSTGAPLHF. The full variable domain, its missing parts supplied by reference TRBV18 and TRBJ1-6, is NAGVMQNPRHLVRRRGQEARLRCSPMKGHSHVYWYRQLPEEGLKFMVYLQKENIIDESGMPKERFSAEFPKEGPSILRIQQVVRGDSAAYFCASSPSTGAPLHFGNGTRLTVT.

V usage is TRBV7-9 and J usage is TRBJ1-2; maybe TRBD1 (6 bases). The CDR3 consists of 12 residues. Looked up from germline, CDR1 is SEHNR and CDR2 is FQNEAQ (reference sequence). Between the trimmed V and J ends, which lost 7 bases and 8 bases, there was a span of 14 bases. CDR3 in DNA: TGTGCCAGCAACAGGGTATCGGGGGGCTACACCTTC. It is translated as CASNRVSGGYTF.